Each of the 10 T cell receptor beta chains below was sequenced from the same sample in a study of T cell changes during pregnancy in multiple sclerosis. Repertoires were generated with immunoSEQ multiplex PCR, while TCRdb's copy carries only in-frame clones and drops some. The table shows about 86,000 clones, with 80% to 95% occurring only once. Sequenced here: peripheral blood, sampled in the first trimester of pregnancy. These receptors all stem from a female donor in good health, enrolled as a control in a pregnancy study.

This chain connects TRBV28 to TRBJ1-1, with D possibly TRBD1 on 5 matching bases. The CDR3 is 14 amino acids. Trimming took off 5 bases at V and 4 bases at J, with 14 bases between the two ends. Germline V lookup: CDR1 MDHEN, CDR2 SYDVKM. Written as DNA, the CDR3 is TGTGCCAGCAGTGGGTCGGAGGGACGCACTGAAGCTTTCTTT. Encoded protein: CASSGSEGRTEAFF.

V is TRBV6-6 and J is TRBJ1-1, with TRBD1 matching 8 bases. Germline V gives CDR1 MNHNY, CDR2 SVGAGI (reference sequence). Trimming took 7 bases from V and 6 from J; bases not matched to a gene: 13. There are 15 residues in the CDR3. The CDR3 coding sequence is TGTGCCAGCACCAGGACAGGGTCGAGGGACGCTGAAGCTTTCTTT. Translated, it gives CASTRTGSRDAEAFF.

This chain joins TRBV13 and TRBJ2-1; 13 nucleotides match TRBD2. The V and J ends lost 5 bases and 8 bases, in that order; junction bases with no gene match: 6. The germline gives CDR1 PRHDT, CDR2 FYEKMQ (reference sequence). The CDR3 length is 15 residues. The CDR3 sequence is CASSPRLAGGDEQFF. The CDR3 DNA sequence: TGTGCCAGCAGCCCCCGACTAGCGGGGGGCGATGAGCAGTTCTTC.

V gene TRBV4-1 combines with J gene TRBJ1-2; 8 bases are a match to TRBD1. V lost 3 bases, J lost 7 bases, and 10 bases stayed unmatched. The CDR3 length is 15 residues. The V gene's germline CDR1 is MGHRA and CDR2 YSYEKL. The CDR3, as DNA: TGCGCCAGCAGCCATAAGTCGACAGGGGAAGGTGGCTACACCTTC. It specifies CASSHKSTGEGGYTF.

The chain joins TRBV18 to TRBJ1-3; no firm D call. V lost 3 bases, J lost 0 bases, and 12 bases lay in between. The CDR3 has 16 residues. The germline V gene has CDR1 KGHSH and CDR2 LQKENI. The chain's CDR3 is CASSPVSIRSGNTIYF. CDR3 nucleotides: TGTGCCAGCTCACCCGTGTCTATCCGCTCTGGAAACACCATATATTTT.

The chain carries TRBV5-4 and TRBJ1-4; D not resolved. The CDR3 sequence is 13 residues long. Trimming removed 4 bases at V and 8 bases at J, with 12 bases between. Germline V gene sequence: CDR1 SGHNT, CDR2 YYREEE (reference sequence). This chain's CDR3 is CASSPRTGEKLFF. CDR3 DNA sequence: TGTGCCAGCAGCCCGCGGACGGGAGAAAAACTGTTTTTT.

J is TRBJ1-5 and V is TRBV7-2, with D unresolved. V lost 5 bases, J lost 0 bases, and 5 bases lay in between. CDR3 length equals 13 residues. Germline assignment: CDR1 SGHTA and CDR2 FQGNSA. CDR3 sequence reads: CASSVFSNQPQHF. The CDR3 DNA reads TGTGCCAGCAGCGTATTTAGCAATCAGCCCCAGCATTTT.

This clone was found once. The genes are TRBV11-1 and TRBJ2-3, with 8 nucleotides matching TRBD2. V was pared by 4 bases and J by 2 bases, with 8 bases of the junction left unmatched. The CDR3 runs to 16 residues. Germline-derived CDR1 and CDR2 are SGHAT and FQDESV (reference sequence). CDR3 bases: TGTGCCAGCAGCTCGAGCGGGGGTGGTTCCACAGATACGCAGTATTTT. This encodes CASSSSGGGSTDTQYF.

CDR3 in DNA: TGTGCCAGCAGACCCACAGGGGAGTACGCAGATACGCAGTATTTT. Translating gives CASRPTGEYADTQYF. V and J are TRBV2 and TRBJ2-3; 7 bases map to TRBD1. Trimming removed 6 bases from V and 4 bases from J; junction bases left unmatched: 10. Germline V CDR1 and CDR2: SNHLY, FYNNEI. The CDR3 covers 15 residues.

The CDR3 loop is CASSQEVSATYEQYF. CDR3 DNA: TGCGCCAGCAGCCAAGAGGTATCAGCGACCTACGAGCAGTACTTC. The V gene is TRBV4-3, the J gene TRBJ2-7; D is undetermined. The CDR3 contains 15 residues. Trimming cost V 0 bases and J 2 bases, with 11 bases left between them. Germline CDR1 reads LGHNA; CDR2 reads YSLEER.